This entry lists 31 T cell receptor beta chains sequenced from one sample in a study of T-cell reconstitution after alpha-beta-depleted transplantation in children. As it was prepared, the TCRbeta library received unique molecular identifiers. TCRdb passed the PCR reads through MiXCR, listing each CDR3 protein once. The table lists 200,000 to 250,000 distinct CDR3 sequences, around 9.6% of them singletons. Sequenced here: PBMCs from the stem cell graft donor, sampled from the stem cell graft. The source is a human donor who donated a stem cell graft to a child with acute lymphoblastic leukemia.

Ten or more counts support this clonotype. The chain links TRBV29-1 to TRBJ2-7; perhaps D is TRBD1 or TRBD2 (6 bases each). Trimming removed 4 bases from V and 2 bases from J, with 12 bases in between. Germline CDR1 reads SQVTM; CDR2 reads ANQGSEA. CDR3 length equals 13 residues. The CDR3 coding sequence is TGCAGCGTTGTGGGGGGCTTGGCCTACGAGCAGTACTTC. This codes for CSVVGGLAYEQYF.

This clonotype came up many times. This chain's CDR3 is CASRHRDRGAFSGNTIYF. CDR3 coding DNA: TGTGCCAGCAGACACCGGGACAGGGGCGCCTTCTCTGGAAACACCATATATTTT. This chain links TRBV6-1 with TRBJ1-3; 10 positions match TRBD1. Germline V gene data show CDR1 as MNHNS and CDR2 as SASEGT. The ends lost 6 bases at V and 0 bases at J; junction bases unmatched: 11. CDR3 length: 18 residues.

This clonotype was counted between two and nine times. This chain joins TRBV7-2 and TRBJ2-5, with D tentatively TRBD2 (5 bases). The ends were cut back, 1 base at V and 0 bases at J, with 9 bases in the middle. This CDR3 has 15 amino acids. Germline V gives CDR1 SGHTA, CDR2 FQGNSA. The CDR3 here is CASSLGTGNQETQYF. Written as DNA, the CDR3 is TGTGCCAGCAGCTTAGGGACTGGCAACCAAGAGACCCAGTACTTC.

The sample holds many counts of this clonotype. V and J are TRBV20-1 and TRBJ2-5; D possibly corresponds to TRBD1 (7 bases). The V gene lost 6 bases and the J gene lost 4 bases, with 15 bases spanning the gap. The CDR3 consists of 13 residues. Germline lookup yields CDR1 DFQATT and CDR2 SNEGSKA (reference sequence). DNA for the CDR3: TGCAGTGCCCTCAGGGGGGCGGGAGAGACCCAGTACTTC. Translated, it gives CSALRGAGETQYF.

The rearrangement uses TRBV14 and TRBJ2-7; D gene uncertain. Germline V CDR1 and CDR2: SGHDN, FVKESK. The CDR3 length is 13 residues. V lost 6 bases to trimming and J lost 3 bases, with 12 bases between them. The DNA of the CDR3 is TGTGCCAGCAGGCAGACCTTGGGCTACGAGCAGTACTTC. It is translated as CASRQTLGYEQYF.

A few counts support this clonotype. The CDR3 sequence: CASSLGMTGAYGYTF. CDR3 nucleotides: TGTGCCAGCAGCTTGGGGATGACAGGGGCCTATGGCTACACCTTC. The chain has TRBV5-6 and TRBJ1-2; 8 bases agree with TRBD1. The CDR3 is 15 residues long. V dropped 0 bases and J dropped 4; count of bases not matched to a gene: 5. Looked up from germline, CDR1 is SGHDT and CDR2 is YYEEEE.

The chain is built from TRBV7-6 and TRBJ2-3; D unresolved. The CDR3 covers 16 residues. Trimming took 3 bases from V and 0 from J, leaving 13 bases between them. CDR1 and CDR2 (germline): SGHVS, FNYEAQ. CDR3 DNA sequence: TGTGCCAGCAGCTTTCGACCGCAGGCTAGCACAGATACGCAGTATTTT. Translation: CASSFRPQASTDTQYF.

At least ten counts were recorded for this clonotype. This sequence joins TRBV4-1 and TRBJ2-7; D unresolved. Germline assignment: CDR1 MGHRA and CDR2 YSYEKL. This CDR3 is 14 amino acids long. Trimming cost V 0 bases and J 3 bases, with 9 bases left between them. The CDR3 nucleotides read TGCGCCAGCAGCCAAGATTCCTGGGTCTACGAGCAGTACTTC. Its translation: CASSQDSWVYEQYF.

This clonotype has a count of ten or more. The genes are TRBV2 and TRBJ2-5, with D uncertain. This CDR3 is 11 amino acids long. Trimming left V 6 bases short and J 4 bases short, with 6 bases between. Germline values: CDR1 SNHLY, CDR2 FYNNEI. The CDR3 DNA reads TGTGCCAGCAGGACCGGAGAGACCCAGTACTTC. This translates into CASRTGETQYF.

CDR3 sequence reads: CASSRDRVFEQYF. CDR3 sequence (DNA): TGTGCCAGCTCTCGGGACAGGGTCTTCGAGCAGTACTTC. V usage is TRBV18 and J usage is TRBJ2-7; 9 bases are a match to TRBD1. Looked up from germline, CDR1 is KGHSH and CDR2 is LQKENI. CDR3 length: 13 residues. With 6 bases clipped from V and 6 bases from J, the junction kept 6 bases outside the gene matches.

This clonotype was detected ten times or more. This rearrangement joins TRBV4-2 to TRBJ2-1; D ambiguous. Looked up from germline, CDR1 is LGHNA and CDR2 is YNFKEQ. There are 12 residues in the CDR3. V lost 0 bases to trimming and J lost 8 bases, with 5 bases between them. CDR3 amino acids: CASSQDDDEQFF. As DNA, the CDR3 is TGTGCCAGCAGCCAAGATGACGATGAGCAGTTCTTC.

This clonotype showed up just a few times. For the CDR3, the DNA is TGTGCCAGCAGTTTATCCTCTCTCGGGGAGGGCCCGAAGCATTTT. Translated, it gives CASSLSSLGEGPKHF. The chain has TRBV12-3 or TRBV12-4 and TRBJ1-5; D remains ambiguous. The V gene lost 2 bases and the J gene lost 14 bases, with 22 bases spanning the gap. The CDR3 is 15 residues long.

This clonotype has more than one count but fewer than ten. The genes are TRBV5-1 and TRBJ2-3; a possible D gene is TRBD2 (5 bases). The germline V gene has CDR1 SGHRS and CDR2 YFSETQ. V gave up 4 bases and J gave up 0 bases, with 15 bases separating them. CDR3 length: 16 amino acids. CDR3: CASSEGISSSTDTQYF. As DNA, the CDR3 is TGCGCCAGCAGCGAGGGAATCTCCTCTAGCACAGATACGCAGTATTTT. Using reference TRBV5-1 and TRBJ2-3 for the parts outside the CDR3, the full variable domain is KAGVTQTPRYLIKTRGQQVTLSCSPISGHRSVSWYQQTPGQGLQFLFEYFSETQRNKGNFPGRFSGRQFSNSRSEMNVSTLELGDSALYLCASSEGISSSTDTQYFGPGTRLTVL.

This clonotype was found a few times. The chain is built from TRBV19 and TRBJ2-3; 8 nucleotides align to TRBD2. This CDR3 has 18 residues. V shed 1 base, J shed 0 bases, and the junction held 9 bases outside the gene matches. The germline V gene has CDR1 LNHDA and CDR2 SQIVND (reference sequence). The CDR3 region is CASSIGIGLADSTDTQYF. In DNA, the CDR3 is TGTGCCAGTAGTATAGGTATCGGACTAGCTGACAGCACAGATACGCAGTATTTT.

This clonotype has just a few counts. This chain connects TRBV5-1 to TRBJ1-1; 10 nucleotides match TRBD1. Trimming cost V 4 bases and J 5 bases; bases outside gene matches: 11. The CDR3 spans 16 residues. The V gene's germline CDR1 is SGHRS and CDR2 YFSETQ. The CDR3 here is CASSNRDRGGRTEAFF. Written as DNA, the CDR3 is TGCGCCAGCAGCAACCGGGACAGGGGAGGGAGGACTGAAGCTTTCTTT.

The table lists this clonotype with a few counts. The chain has TRBV12-3 or TRBV12-4 and TRBJ1-3; perhaps TRBD1 as D (6 bases). The V end lost 5 bases, the J end lost 0 bases, and 17 bases lay between the germline ends. This CDR3 is built from 17 residues. CDR3 loop: CASSRTVGQSSGNTIYF. CDR3 DNA: TGTGCCAGCAGTAGGACAGTCGGGCAGAGCTCTGGAAACACCATATATTTT.

The chain links TRBV7-9 to TRBJ2-7; 8 bases map to TRBD1. The length of the CDR3 is 14 residues. Germline CDR1 is SEHNR and CDR2 is FQNEAQ (reference sequence). Trimming took 4 bases from V and 6 from J; bases not matched to a gene: 8. The CDR3 sequence is CASSSGTGVSEQYF. CDR3 bases: TGTGCCAGCAGCTCCGGGACAGGTGTAAGCGAGCAGTACTTC.

A note on this clonotype: This may be a read error: a much more frequent sequence differs by one nucleotide. The chain links TRBV2 to TRBJ1-2, with a weak D call TRBD1 (5 bases). The V and J ends lost 11 bases and 2 bases respectively, with 12 bases between them. This CDR3 spans 12 amino acids. In germline, CDR1 is SNHLY, CDR2 FYNNEI. CDR3 sequence reads: CAGTRDNYGYTF. DNA of the CDR3: TGTGCCGGCACTAGGGACAACTATGGCTACACCTTC.

In this sample, this clonotype turned up a few times. This chain links TRBV7-8 with TRBJ1-1; D gene unclear. Germline CDR1 SGHVS, CDR2 FQNEAQ. Between the trimmed V and J ends, which lost 7 bases and 4 bases, there was a span of 10 bases. CDR3 size: 12 residues. In nucleotides, the CDR3 is TGTGCCAGCAAAAGTATGGGCACTGAAGCTTTCTTT. Its translation: CASKSMGTEAFF.

The chain links TRBV12-3 or TRBV12-4 to TRBJ1-5, with D perhaps matching TRBD1 (5 bases). V was trimmed by 8 bases and J by 4 bases, leaving 12 bases between them. This CDR3 spans 13 amino acids. This CDR3 is CASGWGKNQPQHF. CDR3 bases: TGTGCCAGCGGCTGGGGGAAGAATCAGCCCCAGCATTTT.

This clonotype was recorded at least ten times. The chain employs TRBV11-2 and TRBJ1-3; D unclear. Trimming stripped 2 bases from V and 0 bases from J, with 8 bases between. This CDR3 is built from 15 residues. Germline-derived CDR1 and CDR2 are SGHAT and FQNNGV. CDR3 nucleotides: TGTGCCAGCAGCTTATCGGTTAGCTCTGGAAACACCATATATTTT. This codes for CASSLSVSSGNTIYF.

This clonotype was observed a few times. This sequence joins TRBV11-2 and TRBJ2-3; D is unresolved. CDR3 length: 13 residues. Germline CDR1 and CDR2: SGHAT and FQNNGV. V lost 2 bases and J 0 bases, leaving 3 bases between the germline ends. In nucleotides, the CDR3 is TGTGCCAGCAGCTTATGGAGCACAGATACGCAGTATTTT. Residues: CASSLWSTDTQYF.

This clonotype has a handful of counts. The chain recombines TRBV7-2 with TRBJ1-2; unclear D gene. Per the germline V gene, CDR1 is SGHTA and CDR2 is FQGNSA. V lost 6 bases, J lost 5 bases, and 10 bases lay in between. The CDR3 sequence is 12 residues long. The CDR3: CASSYPQYGYTF. CDR3 in DNA: TGTGCCAGCAGTTATCCCCAATATGGCTACACCTTC.

V usage is TRBV6-5 and J usage is TRBJ1-5; 7 positions agree with TRBD1. Per the germline V gene, CDR1 is MNHEY and CDR2 is SVGAGI. V trimming: 6 bases; J trimming: 6 bases; junction bases outside the gene matches: 11. The CDR3 loop spans 15 amino acids. The CDR3 DNA reads as TGTGCCAGCAGCGGGGGACAGTCTTTTTTTCAGCCCCAGCATTTT. Its protein product is CASSGGQSFFQPQHF.

The table lists this clonotype with many counts. The V and J genes are TRBV24-1 and TRBJ2-7; the D call may be TRBD1 or TRBD2 (5 bases each). The CDR3 has 14 residues. Germline lookup yields CDR1 KGHDR and CDR2 SFDVKD. Trimming stripped 4 bases from V and 1 base from J, with 10 bases between. The CDR3 sequence is CATSDTGPSYEQYF. DNA of the CDR3: TGTGCCACCAGTGACACGGGACCATCCTACGAGCAGTACTTC.

This sequence joins TRBV20-1 and TRBJ2-1, with 12 nucleotides matching TRBD1. V was pared by 3 bases and J by 0 bases, with 6 bases of the junction left unmatched. The germline V gene encodes CDR1 DFQATT and CDR2 SNEGSKA (reference sequence). The CDR3 sequence is 17 residues long. The chain's CDR3 is CSASGTGGPFSYNEQFF. The CDR3 DNA follows: TGCAGTGCTAGTGGGACAGGGGGCCCCTTCTCCTACAATGAGCAGTTCTTC.

Comment on this clonotype: A much larger clone lies one base from this, so it may be a read error. The chain uses TRBV24-1 and TRBJ1-5; tentatively, D is TRBD1 (7 bases). The J call could be wrong; TRBJ2-3 is a better fit for the DNA end. The CDR3 spans 14 residues. Per the germline V gene, CDR1 is KGHDR and CDR2 is SFDVKD. The CDR3 DNA reads as TGTGCCACCAGTGATACCAGGGGGGATCAGCCCCAGTATTTT. Translation: CATSDTRGDQPQYF.

Ten or more counts support this clonotype. The genes are TRBV12-3 or TRBV12-4 and TRBJ1-1; D unclear. Trimming removed 2 bases from V and 0 bases from J, with 10 bases in between. The CDR3 has 15 residues. The CDR3 spells CASSLFGRLNTEAFF. CDR3 DNA: TGTGCCAGCAGTTTATTCGGACGACTGAACACTGAAGCTTTCTTT.

This clonotype was counted at least ten times. The chain has TRBV27 and TRBJ1-4; 8 nucleotides agree with TRBD1. With V trimmed by 5 bases and J by 8 bases, 7 bases remained unmatched. The CDR3 totals 14 residues. The V gene's germline CDR1 is MNHEY and CDR2 SMNVEV (reference sequence). This CDR3 is CASSPRTGPEKLFF. CDR3 nucleotide sequence: TGTGCCAGCAGTCCGCGGACAGGGCCCGAAAAACTGTTTTTT.

This clonotype has just a few counts. V gene TRBV5-6 combines with J gene TRBJ2-1; TRBD2 might be the D (5 bases). Germline CDR1 reads SGHDT; CDR2 reads YYEEEE. V lost 8 bases, J lost 5 bases, and 8 bases lay in between. This CDR3 comprises 11 residues. In DNA, the CDR3 is TGTGCCAGTCGGGGAGACAATGAGCAGTTCTTC. This codes for CASRGDNEQFF.

V and J are TRBV29-1 and TRBJ2-3; no firm D call. Trimming removed 4 bases from V and 4 bases from J, with 3 bases in between. Germline V CDR1 and CDR2: SQVTM, ANQGSEA. There are 10 residues in the CDR3. CDR3 protein: CSVVPDTQYF. Here the CDR3 DNA reads TGCAGCGTTGTTCCAGATACGCAGTATTTT.